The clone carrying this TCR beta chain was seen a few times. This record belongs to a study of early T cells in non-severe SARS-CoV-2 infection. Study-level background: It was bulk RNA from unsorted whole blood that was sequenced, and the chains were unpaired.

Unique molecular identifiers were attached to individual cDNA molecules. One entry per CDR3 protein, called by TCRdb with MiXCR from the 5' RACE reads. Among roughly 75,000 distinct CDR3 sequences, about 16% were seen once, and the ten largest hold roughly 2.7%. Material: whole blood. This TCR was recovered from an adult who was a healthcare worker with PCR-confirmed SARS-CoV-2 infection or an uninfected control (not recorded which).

The CDR3 region has the DNA TGTGCCAGCAGTTGGACTAGCGGATACACAGATACGCAGTATTTT. This gives the protein CASSWTSGYTDTQYF. The rearrangement links TRBV12-3 or TRBV12-4 to TRBJ2-3; 10 nucleotides match TRBD2. V dropped 4 bases and J dropped 2; count of bases not matched to a gene: 3. The CDR3 covers 15 residues.